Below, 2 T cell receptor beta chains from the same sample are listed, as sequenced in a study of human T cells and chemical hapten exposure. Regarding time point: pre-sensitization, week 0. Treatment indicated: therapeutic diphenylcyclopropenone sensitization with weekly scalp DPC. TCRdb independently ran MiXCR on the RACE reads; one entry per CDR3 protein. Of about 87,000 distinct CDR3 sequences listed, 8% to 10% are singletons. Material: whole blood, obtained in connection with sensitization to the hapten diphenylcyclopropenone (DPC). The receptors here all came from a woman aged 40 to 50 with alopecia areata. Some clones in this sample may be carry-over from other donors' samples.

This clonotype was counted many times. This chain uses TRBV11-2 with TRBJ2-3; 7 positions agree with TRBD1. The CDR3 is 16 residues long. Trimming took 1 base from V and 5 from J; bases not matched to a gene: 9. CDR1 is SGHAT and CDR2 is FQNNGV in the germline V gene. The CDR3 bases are TGTGCCAGCAGCTTAGGGGTTGGGCAGGGGGAAGATACGCAGTATTTT. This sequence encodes CASSLGVGQGEDTQYF.

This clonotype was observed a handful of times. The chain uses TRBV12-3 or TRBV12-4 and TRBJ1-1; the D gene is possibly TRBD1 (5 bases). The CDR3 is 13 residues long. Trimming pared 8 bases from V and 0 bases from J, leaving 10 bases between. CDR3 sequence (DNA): TGTGCCAGCGGGGGGGGTATGAACACTGAAGCTTTCTTT. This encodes CASGGGMNTEAFF.